Listed below are T cell receptor beta chains from one sample, sequenced in a study of blood T cell repertoires in COVID-19. TCRdb's copy holds only in-frame clones and misses some; the assay was immunoSEQ multiplex PCR. This sample yields some 490,000 clones, of which around 85% are seen a single time; roughly 3.1% belongs to the top ten. Sample: peripheral blood. These receptor sequences come from a human donor in a cohort sampled during active COVID-19. The CDR3 runs from the conserved cysteine through the conserved F or W. Each record gives: J gene, V gene, clone size, CDR3 protein. Expanded clones are given a class, and other clones once, few, many or no size at all.

j_call: TRBJ2-7
v_call: TRBV10-3
clone_size: .
cdr3_aa: CAISSSGILLYEQYF

j_call: TRBJ2-6
v_call: TRBV5-1
clone_size: .
cdr3_aa: CASSLGQGNRGSGANVLTF

j_call: TRBJ1-1
v_call: TRBV6-8
clone_size: .
cdr3_aa: CASISQAAKNTEAFF

j_call: TRBJ1-2
v_call: TRBV2
clone_size: .
cdr3_aa: CASVEEVVGNGYTF

j_call: TRBJ2-5
v_call: TRBV4-2
clone_size: .
cdr3_aa: CASSHRTSGQETQYF

j_call: TRBJ1-2
v_call: TRBV14
clone_size: once
cdr3_aa: CASSQEKQPHYGYTF

j_call: TRBJ1-2
v_call: TRBV5-1
clone_size: .
cdr3_aa: CASSWTGPDNYGYTF

j_call: TRBJ2-3
v_call: TRBV11-2
clone_size: .
cdr3_aa: CASSLGGADTQYF

j_call: TRBJ2-3
v_call: TRBV24-1
clone_size: .
cdr3_aa: CATSDGLNTDTQYF

j_call: TRBJ2-5
v_call: TRBV9
clone_size: .
cdr3_aa: CASSVAGGPEETQYF

j_call: TRBJ2-5
v_call: TRBV25-1
clone_size: once
cdr3_aa: CASRTGLQETQYF

j_call: TRBJ2-1
v_call: TRBV5-1
clone_size: .
cdr3_aa: CASSSLAGGTRNEQFF

j_call: TRBJ2-1
v_call: TRBV4-1
clone_size: few
cdr3_aa: CASTITRDRGLNEQFF

j_call: TRBJ2-2
v_call: TRBV5-1
clone_size: .
cdr3_aa: CASSLVPGEVTGELFF

j_call: TRBJ2-3
v_call: TRBV7-6
clone_size: .
cdr3_aa: CASSSRSGVETDTQYF

j_call: TRBJ1-2
v_call: TRBV19
clone_size: .
cdr3_aa: CASADRGPGYTF

j_call: TRBJ1-2
v_call: TRBV28
clone_size: .
cdr3_aa: CASSHGGASPYYGYTF

j_call: TRBJ1-2
v_call: TRBV4-3
clone_size: .
cdr3_aa: CASSPQIRGNYGYTF

j_call: TRBJ2-7
v_call: TRBV5-4
clone_size: .
cdr3_aa: CASSSRQVGEQYF

j_call: TRBJ1-6
v_call: TRBV9
clone_size: .
cdr3_aa: CASSYSSGGSPLHF

j_call: TRBJ2-3
v_call: TRBV30
clone_size: .
cdr3_aa: CAWRAQAKGTDTQYF

j_call: TRBJ2-1
v_call: TRBV28
clone_size: .
cdr3_aa: CASRKRQGYNEQFF

j_call: TRBJ1-6
v_call: TRBV7-3
clone_size: .
cdr3_aa: CASSLLGQGNSPLHF

j_call: TRBJ2-2
v_call: TRBV7-3
clone_size: .
cdr3_aa: CASSSHRTGVTGELFF

j_call: TRBJ2-7
v_call: TRBV7-2
clone_size: once
cdr3_aa: CASSLSLNGEQYF

j_call: TRBJ1-6
v_call: TRBV5-6
clone_size: few
cdr3_aa: CASSRGAWVNSPLHF

j_call: TRBJ2-5
v_call: TRBV4-2
clone_size: .
cdr3_aa: CASSQDSSGRGIQYF

j_call: TRBJ2-7
v_call: TRBV5-1
clone_size: few
cdr3_aa: CASSEGQRRSEQYF

j_call: TRBJ1-1
v_call: TRBV11-2
clone_size: .
cdr3_aa: CASSLGTGRNTEAFF

j_call: TRBJ2-7
v_call: TRBV20-1
clone_size: .
cdr3_aa: CSFHGGNEQYF

j_call: TRBJ2-7
v_call: TRBV5-6
clone_size: .
cdr3_aa: CASSSLSGRAYEQYF

j_call: TRBJ1-4
v_call: TRBV19
clone_size: .
cdr3_aa: CASSFSFRPGQGASLGKLFF